This TCR beta chain was recorded in a study of PD-1 blockade in classical Hodgkin lymphoma. Trimming removed 3 bases at V and 0 bases at J, with 12 bases between. CDR3 length equals 15 residues. Germline CDR1 SEHNR, CDR2 FQNEAQ (reference sequence). Sequencing used immunoSEQ multiplex PCR; TCRdb keeps in-frame clones, though not all of them. The data show tens of thousands of clones, around 90% seen once. The time point is: cycle 4 day 1 (C4D1), after about 6 weeks of nivolumab. All trial patients relapsed after autologous stem cell transplantation. V usage is TRBV7-9 and J usage is TRBJ2-7; possibly TRBD1 or TRBD2 for D (6 bases each). The sample consisted of peripheral blood mononuclear cells (PBMCs), taken before the fourth cycle of nivolumab. The TCR originated in a human donor with classical Hodgkin lymphoma. CDR3 in DNA: TGTGCCAGCAGCTTTGAGGGGGGACGCTCCTACGAGCAGTACTTC. Its protein is CASSFEGGRSYEQYF.